Given below is one TCR beta chain in context. Individuals aged roughly 18 to 95 years were recruited from approximately 24 US areas. This sample is drawn from a study of blood T cell repertoires in COVID-19. Study summary: COVID-19 samples from acute and convalescent phases originated in the United States, Italy and Spain. Sources were T cells, B-cell-depleted T cells, or PBMCs; the material itself was cDNA or gDNA.

In the authors' workflow: Estimation of nucleated cell counts was performed using reference gene primer amplification. TCRdb keeps only in-frame clones here, not all; method: immunoSEQ multiplex PCR. V, J and clone size are taken as reported in that table, and D and trimming were inferred from the DNA itself. The sample has under 200,000 clones, less than 85% seen once. CDR3 length equals 12 residues. Germline CDR1 MNHEY, CDR2 SMNVEV (reference sequence). V gave up 4 bases and J gave up 5 bases, with 5 bases separating them. The sequenced sample consisted of PBMCs or T cells enriched from blood (not recorded which). The sequence derives from a woman aged 60 to 75 with acute COVID-19. The chain links TRBV27 to TRBJ2-2, with no clear D. CDR3 nucleotide sequence: TGTGCCAGCAGTTACCGGACCGGGGAGCTGTTTTTT. It translates to CASSYRTGELFF.